Shown below are 21 T cell receptor beta chains from a single sample sequenced in a study of blood T cell repertoires in COVID-19. Some clones are missing from TCRdb's copy, which holds only in-frame ones; the method was immunoSEQ multiplex PCR. The data show 100,000 or so clones, 78% seen once. Material for sequencing was peripheral blood. These receptors originate from a man aged 55-75 years with active or convalescent COVID-19.

The chain joins TRBV5-1 to TRBJ2-6, with a weak D call TRBD2 (5 bases). The CDR3 spans 17 residues. V lost 3 bases, J lost 1 base, and 14 bases lay in between. Germline CDR1 reads SGHRS; CDR2 reads YFSETQ. The chain's CDR3 is CASSSGSTPSGANVLTF. CDR3 in DNA: TGCGCCAGCAGCTCGGGATCTACACCTTCTGGGGCCAACGTCCTGACTTTC.

V gene TRBV18 combines with J gene TRBJ2-3; D not certain. CDR1 is KGHSH, CDR2 LQKENI, per germline. Trimming shortened V by 6 bases and J by 3 bases, and 7 bases separated the two germline ends. The CDR3 contains 12 residues. The CDR3 here is CASSLGTDTQYF. CDR3 nucleotide sequence: TGTGCCAGCTCCCTCGGGACAGATACGCAGTATTTT.

This chain connects TRBV7-2 to TRBJ2-4; D may be TRBD2 (5 bases). The CDR3 is 13 amino acids. Trimming took off 2 bases at V and 8 bases at J, with 10 bases between the two ends. The germline gives CDR1 SGHTA, CDR2 FQGNSA. The CDR3 spells CASSLSGWDIQYF. In DNA, the CDR3 is TGTGCCAGCAGCTTATCGGGGTGGGACATTCAGTACTTC.

This clone was counted ten times or more. The gene calls are TRBV19 and TRBJ1-5, with D possibly being TRBD1 (6 bases). Trimming removed 6 bases from V and 4 bases from J, with 13 bases in between. CDR3 length: 14 amino acids. CDR1 and CDR2 (germline): LNHDA, SQIVND (reference sequence). In nucleotides, the CDR3 is TGTGCCAGTAGGTCTACAGGGCTTAATCAGCCCCAGCATTTT. This encodes CASRSTGLNQPQHF.

J is TRBJ1-1 and V is TRBV9, with D possibly matching TRBD1 (6 bases). The CDR3 spans 14 residues. V was cut by 4 bases and J by 5 bases, with 15 bases left in between. The germline CDR1 and CDR2 sequences are SGDLS and YYNGEE. The CDR3 is CASSPRGGRTEAFF. The CDR3 DNA is TGTGCCAGCAGCCCCCGCGGGGGCAGGACTGAAGCTTTCTTT.

The rearrangement joins TRBV30 to TRBJ1-1; D remains unclear. This CDR3 contains 13 residues. From germline, CDR1 is GTSNPN and CDR2 SVGIG (reference sequence). V shed 4 bases and J shed 11 bases, with 20 bases lying between them. The CDR3, as DNA: TGTGCCTGGACCCCCGATAGGAGGTTTCGCGCTTTCTTT. It translates to CAWTPDRRFRAFF.

The chain recombines TRBV28 with TRBJ2-1; D may be TRBD2 (6 bases). The CDR3 length is 15 residues. V dropped 5 bases and J dropped 8 bases, with 19 bases sitting between them. The V gene's germline CDR1 is MDHEN and CDR2 SYDVKM. The CDR3 DNA is TGTGCCAGCAGTCCCGCGACTAGTGCTTCGGATGAGCAGTTCTTC. This sequence encodes CASSPATSASDEQFF.

The chain's CDR3 is CASTGTSRNTGELFF. DNA of the CDR3: TGTGCCAGCACTGGTACTAGCAGGAACACCGGGGAGCTGTTTTTT. The chain combines TRBV6-6 with TRBJ2-2, with D perhaps TRBD2 (6 bases). The CDR3 is made up of 15 amino acids. Germline loops: CDR1 MNHNY, CDR2 SVGAGI (reference sequence). V lost 7 bases to trimming and J lost 1 base, with 13 bases between them.

The chain joins TRBV5-5 to TRBJ2-1, with D possibly called TRBD1 or TRBD2 (6 bases each). Germline values: CDR1 SGHKS, CDR2 YYEKEE (reference sequence). The CDR3 is made up of 16 amino acids. V lost 4 bases, J lost 2 bases, and 16 bases lay in between. CDR3 sequence (DNA): TGTGCCAGCAGCCTGGGGGCGGGGAGGACCTACAATGAGCAGTTCTTC. Translated: CASSLGAGRTYNEQFF.

The gene calls are TRBV19 and TRBJ1-1, with 7 bases identical to TRBD1. V was clipped by 5 bases and J by 5 bases; unmatched bases: 5. The CDR3 extends over 13 amino acids. Germline values: CDR1 LNHDA, CDR2 SQIVND (reference sequence). As DNA, the CDR3 is TGTGCCAGTAGTGAACAGGGGAGAACTGAAGCTTTCTTT. This encodes CASSEQGRTEAFF.

The CDR3 DNA sequence: TGTGCCAGCAGCCCTACGCGAGGAGCTAGCACAGATACGCAGTATTTT. It yields the protein CASSPTRGASTDTQYF. The gene calls are TRBV14 and TRBJ2-3; D remains unclear. V dropped 4 bases and J dropped 0 bases, with 14 bases sitting between them. Germline V gives CDR1 SGHDN, CDR2 FVKESK. The CDR3 is 16 amino acids.

The chain carries TRBV15 and TRBJ2-1; 8 positions agree with TRBD2. Germline-derived CDR1 and CDR2 are LNHNV and YYDKDF (reference sequence). This CDR3 region has 16 residues. V dropped 6 bases and J dropped 7; count of bases not matched to a gene: 14. CDR3 region: CATRLGTSAKGNEQFF. The DNA of the CDR3 is TGTGCCACCAGACTCGGGACTAGTGCTAAGGGGAATGAGCAGTTCTTC.

The rearrangement uses TRBV7-2 and TRBJ2-7; no definite D call. V shed 1 base and J shed 3 bases, with 4 bases lying between them. This CDR3 has 12 residues. CDR1 and CDR2 (germline): SGHTA, FQGNSA. The CDR3 coding sequence is TGTGCCAGCAGCTTAGACTTCTACGAGCAGTACGTC. Translated: CASSLDFYEQYV.

The chain couples TRBV11-3 to TRBJ2-1; weak D call: TRBD2 (6 bases). V lost 5 bases and J 9 bases, leaving 23 bases between the germline ends. The germline V gene encodes CDR1 SGHNT and CDR2 YENEEA. The CDR3 is 16 amino acids. In nucleotides, the CDR3 is TGTGCCAGCAGCCCGAGCCGACTAGGGATGGCCACTGAGCAGTTCTTC. It encodes CASSPSRLGMATEQFF. The whole variable domain, remainder taken from reference TRBV11-3 and TRBJ2-1, is EAGVVQSPRYKIIEKKQPVAFWCNPISGHNTLYWYLQNLGQGPELLIRYENEEAVDDSQLPKDRFSAERLKGVDSTLKIQPAELGDSAVYLCASSPSRLGMATEQFFGPGTRLTVL.

The J gene is TRBJ2-2, the V gene TRBV5-4, with 7 bases fitting TRBD1. CDR1 SGHNT and CDR2 YYREEE come from the germline V gene (reference sequence). The trim removed 0 bases at V and 8 bases at J, leaving 1 base unmatched. The CDR3 consists of 13 residues. The CDR3 coding sequence is TGTGCCAGCAGCTTGGGACAGGGAGGGGAGCTGTTTTTT. Translated, it gives CASSLGQGGELFF. The full variable domain, with the rest looked up from reference TRBV5-4 and TRBJ2-2, is ETGVTQSPTHLIKTRGQQVTLRCSSQSGHNTVSWYQQALGQGPQFIFQYYREEENGRGNFPPRFSGLQFPNYSSELNVNALELDDSALYLCASSLGQGGELFFGEGSRLTVL.

This chain connects TRBV6-5 to TRBJ2-1; 13 bases are shared with TRBD2. The CDR3 has 14 amino acids. Germline V gene data show CDR1 as MNHEY and CDR2 as SVGAGI. Germline trimming cut 6 bases from V and 7 bases from J; bases unmatched to any gene: 3. This CDR3 reads CASRRTSGSNEQFF. In DNA form, the CDR3 reads TGTGCCAGCAGAAGGACTAGCGGGAGTAATGAGCAGTTCTTC.

V is TRBV6-1 and J is TRBJ2-1; TRBD1 aligns across 9 bases. The CDR3 length is 17 residues. V shed 2 bases, J shed 5 bases, and the junction held 10 bases outside the gene matches. Germline assignment: CDR1 MNHNS and CDR2 SASEGT. The CDR3 region is CASSEPWGGQGDNEQFF. CDR3 bases: TGTGCCAGCAGTGAACCTTGGGGGGGACAGGGAGACAATGAGCAGTTCTTC.

The genes are TRBV5-5 and TRBJ2-7; 7 bases fit TRBD1. Germline V gene lookup returns CDR1 SGHKS and CDR2 YYEKEE (reference sequence). The length of the CDR3 is 15 residues. The V segment lost 4 bases and the J segment 6 bases; nucleotides outside the gene matches: 13. Here the CDR3 DNA reads TGTGCCAGCAGCACCCGACAGGGTGGCATGAGCGAGCAGTACGTC. Protein: CASSTRQGGMSEQYV.

This clone has a handful of counts. The rearrangement joins TRBV5-1 to TRBJ1-1; 10 positions match TRBD1. After removal of 1 base from V and 5 bases from J, the junction contained 5 bases not matched to a gene. Per the germline V gene, CDR1 is SGHRS and CDR2 is YFSETQ. This CDR3 region has 15 residues. DNA of the CDR3: TGCGCCAGCAGCTTGAGAGGACAGGGGGATACTGAAGCTTTCTTT. Amino acids: CASSLRGQGDTEAFF. Filled out from reference TRBV5-1 and TRBJ1-1, the complete variable domain reads KAGVTQTPRYLIKTRGQQVTLSCSPISGHRSVSWYQQTPGQGLQFLFEYFSETQRNKGNFPGRFSGRQFSNSRSEMNVSTLELGDSALYLCASSLRGQGDTEAFFGQGTRLTVV.

The chain recombines TRBV9 with TRBJ2-3; D is unclear. This CDR3 comprises 14 residues. V was cut by 3 bases and J by 6 bases, with 14 bases left in between. Germline V CDR1 and CDR2: SGDLS, YYNGEE. CDR3 coding DNA: TGTGCCAGCAGCGCCTCCCACTTGCCGGATACGCAGTATTTT. Protein sequence: CASSASHLPDTQYF.

In regard to this clone: A read error may account for a junction end that differs from germline. The chain links TRBV6-4 to TRBJ2-1; 8 bases line up with TRBD2. This CDR3 spans 14 amino acids. Per the germline V gene, CDR1 is MRHNA and CDR2 is SNTAGT. CDR3 in DNA: TGTGCCAGCAGCGAATCTCAGGGAGCGGGAGAGCTCCTCTTC. Protein product: CASSESQGAGELLF.